A selection of T cell receptor beta chains follows, all from one sample in a study of prognosis after radiotherapy for stage I lung cancer. TCRdb recomputed calls from the multiplex PCR reads with MiXCR, one row per CDR3 protein. The sample has 15,000 to 20,000 distinct CDR3 sequences, 50% seen once. Sequenced material: PBMCs, taken before or after stereotactic body radiation therapy (not recorded which). These TCRs come from a donor over 45 with non-small cell lung cancer. Both conserved end residues are part of each CDR3. Rows may omit the clone size; those that give it use once, few, many or a size class.

CDR3: CATSEAGTYDEQYF
size: NA
V: TRBV24-1
J: TRBJ2-7

CDR3: CASSLKPTNTGELFF
size: NA
V: TRBV7-9
J: TRBJ2-2

CDR3: CSAREPIRAGTDTQYF
size: many
V: TRBV20-1
J: TRBJ2-3

CDR3: CASSFWGGVLTF
size: few
V: TRBV28
J: TRBJ2-6

CDR3: CASSYSGQGAYEQYF
size: many
V: TRBV19
J: TRBJ2-7

CDR3: CSARGISGRADHEQYF
size: many
V: TRBV20-1
J: TRBJ2-7

CDR3: CSAFVPTSGNEQLF
size: NA
V: TRBV20-1
J: TRBJ2-1

CDR3: CASSPGTSGGQQFF
size: NA
V: TRBV5-1
J: TRBJ2-1

CDR3: CASSDDSSYNEQFF
size: NA
V: TRBV6-4
J: TRBJ2-1

CDR3: CASRDRVANYGYTF
size: NA
V: TRBV6-1
J: TRBJ1-2

CDR3: CASSPIDGSYGYTF
size: once
V: TRBV5-1
J: TRBJ1-2

CDR3: CASSSQAGRGTEAFF
size: NA
V: TRBV6-5
J: TRBJ1-1

CDR3: CASSSSGLGKLFF
size: once
V: TRBV19
J: TRBJ1-4

CDR3: CASSLRQNTNTGELFF
size: large
V: TRBV5-1
J: TRBJ2-2

CDR3: CASRRRDVINHPQHF
size: NA
V: TRBV2
J: TRBJ1-5

CDR3: CATSGPKRDGRIAGATDEQFF
size: NA
V: TRBV24-1
J: TRBJ2-1

CDR3: CASSSQVSATEAFF
size: NA
V: TRBV7-9
J: TRBJ1-1

CDR3: CASSLGQVPIVEQYF
size: NA
V: TRBV5-1
J: TRBJ2-7

CDR3: CASSSTGSEQYF
size: many
V: TRBV11-3
J: TRBJ2-7

CDR3: CATSIEAVVLNQPQHF
size: NA
V: TRBV15
J: TRBJ1-5

CDR3: CASILVGSQEEAFF
size: NA
V: TRBV5-1
J: TRBJ1-1

CDR3: CASGSLAGEQFF
size: NA
V: TRBV6-2/TRBV6-3
J: TRBJ2-1

CDR3: CASSAASGITDTQYF
size: many
V: TRBV10-2
J: TRBJ2-3

CDR3: CATSRDHPGLGVGEQYF
size: many
V: TRBV15
J: TRBJ2-7

CDR3: CASSVVGAGEKLFF
size: many
V: TRBV9
J: TRBJ1-4

CDR3: CSAAVPVGMGNTGELFF
size: NA
V: TRBV20-1
J: TRBJ2-2

CDR3: CASSPGQVGTYEQYF
size: NA
V: TRBV19
J: TRBJ2-7

CDR3: CSAWGGGTGPGTDTQYF
size: many
V: TRBV20-1
J: TRBJ2-3

CDR3: CASSYRVDQPQHF
size: many
V: TRBV6-5
J: TRBJ1-5

CDR3: CASSDSTPGENTEDFF
size: NA
V: TRBV11-2
J: TRBJ1-1

CDR3: CASSERGISNQPQHF
size: NA
V: TRBV6-1
J: TRBJ1-5

CDR3: CASSSPLGGAGVDTQYF
size: many
V: TRBV7-8
J: TRBJ2-3

CDR3: CASSSGTSGAVVTQYF
size: many
V: TRBV5-1
J: TRBJ2-3

CDR3: CATKVLNTVELFF
size: NA
V: TRBV24-1
J: TRBJ2-2

CDR3: CASSGSSFENEQFF
size: many
V: TRBV2
J: TRBJ2-1

CDR3: CSAISTWTSGRGEQYF
size: medium-sized
V: TRBV20-1
J: TRBJ2-7

CDR3: CASSVSSGSFIGELFF
size: many
V: TRBV9
J: TRBJ2-2

CDR3: CASSQEGVFNTGELFF
size: NA
V: TRBV3-1
J: TRBJ2-2

CDR3: CASSPTSGGANEQFF
size: many
V: TRBV7-8
J: TRBJ2-1

CDR3: CASSRTGETEAFF
size: NA
V: TRBV7-2
J: TRBJ1-1

CDR3: CASSLRGLWSDTQHF
size: NA
V: TRBV6-1
J: NA

CDR3: CASSFGVVYGYTF
size: NA
V: TRBV7-9
J: TRBJ1-2

CDR3: CASSRTSGANVLTF
size: NA
V: TRBV28
J: TRBJ2-6

CDR3: CSARGGVEQYF
size: many
V: TRBV29-1
J: TRBJ2-7

CDR3: CASSESTGMGNTIYF
size: NA
V: TRBV10-2
J: TRBJ1-3

CDR3: CASSLVKCSYGYTF
size: once
V: TRBV12-3/TRBV12-4
J: TRBJ1-2